This paragraph covers one T cell receptor beta chain sequence. This specimen belongs to a study of T cells expressing NK-cell markers. One entry per CDR3 protein, without DNA, is what TCRdb gives after re-calling the 5' RACE reads. The sample totals 250,000 to 300,000 distinct CDR3 sequences. CDR3 length equals 14 residues. V and J are TRBV12-3 or TRBV12-4 and TRBJ1-1; the TCRdb D gene call, TRBD1, has no DNA to confirm it. Input material: blood T cells: a sorted CD56 or NKG2C T cell subset, CD4+ or CD8+ T cells, or bulk PBMC T cells (not recorded which). This sequence was found in a man younger than 35 in good health. This CDR3 reads CASSEGTYDTEAFF.